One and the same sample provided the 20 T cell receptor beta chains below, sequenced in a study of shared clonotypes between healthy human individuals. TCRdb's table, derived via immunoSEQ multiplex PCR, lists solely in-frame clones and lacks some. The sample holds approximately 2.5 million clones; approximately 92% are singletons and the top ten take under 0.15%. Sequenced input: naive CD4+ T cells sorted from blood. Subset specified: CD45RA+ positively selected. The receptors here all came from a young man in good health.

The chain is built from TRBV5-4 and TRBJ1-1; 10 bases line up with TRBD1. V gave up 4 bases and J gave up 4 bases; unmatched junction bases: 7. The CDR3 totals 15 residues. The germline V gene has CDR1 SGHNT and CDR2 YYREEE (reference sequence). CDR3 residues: CASSTDRGVGTEAFF. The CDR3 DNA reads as TGTGCCAGCAGCACGGACAGGGGGGTAGGCACTGAAGCTTTCTTT.

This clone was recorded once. The CDR3 region is CASSLWAGPGYGYTF. In nucleotides, the CDR3 is TGTGCCAGCAGTTTATGGGCAGGGCCAGGCTATGGCTACACCTTC. The chain carries TRBV28 and TRBJ1-2, with a tentative D call TRBD1 (5 bases). Trimming left V 0 bases short and J 4 bases short, with 12 bases between. The CDR3 is 15 amino acids. The germline gives CDR1 MDHEN, CDR2 SYDVKM.

In DNA form, the CDR3 reads TGTGCCAGCAGCCCACTCAGCAGAGAGACCCAGTACTTC. As protein: CASSPLSRETQYF. The V gene is TRBV7-2, the J gene TRBJ2-5; D is unclear. Deletions cut 5 bases from V and 4 bases from J, with 11 bases between. The V gene's germline CDR1 is SGHTA and CDR2 FQGNSA. The CDR3 spans 13 residues.

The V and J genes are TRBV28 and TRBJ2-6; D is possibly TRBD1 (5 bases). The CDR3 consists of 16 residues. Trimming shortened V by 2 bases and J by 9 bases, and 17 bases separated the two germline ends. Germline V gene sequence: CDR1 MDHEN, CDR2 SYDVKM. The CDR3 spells CASSLGDSQGDNVLTF. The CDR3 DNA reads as TGTGCCAGCAGTTTAGGGGATAGTCAGGGTGACAACGTCCTGACTTTC.

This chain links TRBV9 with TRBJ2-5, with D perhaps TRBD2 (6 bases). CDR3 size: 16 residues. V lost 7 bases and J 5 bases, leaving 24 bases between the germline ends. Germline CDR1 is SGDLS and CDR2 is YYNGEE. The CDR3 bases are TGTGCCAGCGAAGAGACTAGACACTATCCCCCGGAGACCCAGTACTTC. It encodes CASEETRHYPPETQYF.

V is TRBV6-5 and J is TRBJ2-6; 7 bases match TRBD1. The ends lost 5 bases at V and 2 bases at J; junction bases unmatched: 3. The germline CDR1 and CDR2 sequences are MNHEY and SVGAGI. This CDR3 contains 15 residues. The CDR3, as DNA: TGTGCCAGCAGTCAAGACAGGGCTGGGGCCAACGTCCTGACTTTC. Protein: CASSQDRAGANVLTF.

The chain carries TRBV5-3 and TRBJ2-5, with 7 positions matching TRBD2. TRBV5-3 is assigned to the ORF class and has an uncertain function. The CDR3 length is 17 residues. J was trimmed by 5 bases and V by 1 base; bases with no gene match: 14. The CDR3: CARSLSRCGSCWETQYF. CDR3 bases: TGTGCCAGAAGCTTGTCGCGTTGCGGGAGTTGTTGGGAGACCCAGTACTTC.

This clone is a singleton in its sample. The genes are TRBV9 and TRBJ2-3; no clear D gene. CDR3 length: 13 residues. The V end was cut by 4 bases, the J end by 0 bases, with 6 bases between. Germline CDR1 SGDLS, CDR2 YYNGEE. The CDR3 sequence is CASSTDSTDTQYF. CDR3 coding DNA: TGTGCCAGCAGCACTGACAGCACAGATACGCAGTATTTT.

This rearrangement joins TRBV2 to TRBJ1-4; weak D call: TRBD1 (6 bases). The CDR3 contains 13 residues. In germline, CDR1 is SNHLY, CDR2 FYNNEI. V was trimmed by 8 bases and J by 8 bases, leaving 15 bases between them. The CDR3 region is CASGGGQKEKLFF. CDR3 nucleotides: TGTGCCAGCGGGGGGGGGCAGAAGGAAAAACTGTTTTTT.

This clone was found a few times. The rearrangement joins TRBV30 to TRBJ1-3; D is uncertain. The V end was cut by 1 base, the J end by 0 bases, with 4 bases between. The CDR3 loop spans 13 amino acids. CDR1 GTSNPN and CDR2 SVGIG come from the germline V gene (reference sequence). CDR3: CAWSDPSGNTIYF. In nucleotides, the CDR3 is TGTGCCTGGAGTGACCCCTCTGGAAACACCATATATTTT.

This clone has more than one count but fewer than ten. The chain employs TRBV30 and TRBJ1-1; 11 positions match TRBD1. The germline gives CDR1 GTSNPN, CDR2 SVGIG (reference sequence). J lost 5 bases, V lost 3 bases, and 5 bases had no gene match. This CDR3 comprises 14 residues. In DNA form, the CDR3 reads TGTGCCTGGAGAATGGACAGGGGGCAAACTGAAGCTTTCTTT. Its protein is CAWRMDRGQTEAFF.

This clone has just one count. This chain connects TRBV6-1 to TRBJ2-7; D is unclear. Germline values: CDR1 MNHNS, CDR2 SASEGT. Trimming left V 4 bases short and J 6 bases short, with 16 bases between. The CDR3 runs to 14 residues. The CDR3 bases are TGTGCCAGCAGTGTTAAGGCAGGAACCGGCGAGCAGTACTTC. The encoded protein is CASSVKAGTGEQYF.

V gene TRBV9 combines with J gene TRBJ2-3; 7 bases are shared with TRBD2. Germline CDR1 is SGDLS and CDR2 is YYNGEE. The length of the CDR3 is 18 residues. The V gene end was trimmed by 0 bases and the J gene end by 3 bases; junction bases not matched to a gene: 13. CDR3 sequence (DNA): TGTGCCAGCAGCGTAGCTACCGGGGGAGGGTCTTGGACAGATACGCAGTATTTT. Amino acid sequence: CASSVATGGGSWTDTQYF.

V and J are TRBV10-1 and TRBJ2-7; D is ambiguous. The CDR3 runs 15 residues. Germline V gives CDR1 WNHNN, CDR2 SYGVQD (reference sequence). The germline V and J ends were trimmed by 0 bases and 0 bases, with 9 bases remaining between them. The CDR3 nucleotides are TGCGCCAGCAGTGAGTCGGCAGAATCCTCCTACGAGCAGTACTTC. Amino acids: CASSESAESSYEQYF.

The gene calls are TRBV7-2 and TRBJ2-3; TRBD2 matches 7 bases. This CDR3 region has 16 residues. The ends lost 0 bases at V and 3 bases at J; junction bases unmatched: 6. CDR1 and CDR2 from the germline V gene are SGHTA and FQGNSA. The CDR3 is CASSLAPAGATDTQYF. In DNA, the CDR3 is TGTGCCAGCAGCTTAGCGCCCGCGGGAGCTACAGATACGCAGTATTTT.

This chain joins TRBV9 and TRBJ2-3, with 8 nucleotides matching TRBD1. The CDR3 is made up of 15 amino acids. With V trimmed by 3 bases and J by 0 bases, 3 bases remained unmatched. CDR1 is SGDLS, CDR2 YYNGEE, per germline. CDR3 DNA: TGTGCCAGCAGCGACAGGGGGAGAAGCACAGATACGCAGTATTTT. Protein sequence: CASSDRGRSTDTQYF.

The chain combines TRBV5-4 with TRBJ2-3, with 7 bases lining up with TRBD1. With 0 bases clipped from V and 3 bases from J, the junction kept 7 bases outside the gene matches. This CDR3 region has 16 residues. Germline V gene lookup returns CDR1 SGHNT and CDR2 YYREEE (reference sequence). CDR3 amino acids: CASSLADRVATDTQYF. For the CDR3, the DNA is TGTGCCAGCAGCTTGGCCGACAGGGTCGCAACAGATACGCAGTATTTT.

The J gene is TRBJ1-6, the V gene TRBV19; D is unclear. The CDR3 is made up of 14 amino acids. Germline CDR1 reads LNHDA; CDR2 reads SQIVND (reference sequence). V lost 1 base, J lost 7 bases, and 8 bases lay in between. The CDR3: CASSIAPENSPLHF. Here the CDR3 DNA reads TGTGCCAGTAGTATAGCCCCCGAAAATTCACCCCTCCACTTT.

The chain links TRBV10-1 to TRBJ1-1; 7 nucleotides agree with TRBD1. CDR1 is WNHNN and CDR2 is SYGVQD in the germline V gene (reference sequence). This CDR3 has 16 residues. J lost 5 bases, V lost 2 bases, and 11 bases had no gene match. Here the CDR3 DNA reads TGCGCCAGCAGTGAGGCTCGGGGGACAGTGACGACTGAAGCTTTCTTT. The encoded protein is CASSEARGTVTTEAFF.

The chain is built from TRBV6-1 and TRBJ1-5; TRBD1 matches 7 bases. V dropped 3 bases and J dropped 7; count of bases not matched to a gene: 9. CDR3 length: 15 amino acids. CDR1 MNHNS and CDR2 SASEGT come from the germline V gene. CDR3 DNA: TGTGCCAGCAGTGACCAGGGACAGTTTGGGCAGCCCCAGCATTTT. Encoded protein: CASSDQGQFGQPQHF.